The 25 T cell receptor beta chains below all came from one sample that was sequenced in a study of shared clonotypes between healthy human individuals. Measured with immunoSEQ multiplex PCR; TCRdb has only the in-frame clones, and not every one. The table lists 950,000 to 1,100,000 clones, 70% to 80% of them singletons. Sequencing used memory CD4+ T cells sorted from blood. The subset is: CD45RA-negative fraction. The receptor source for this set is a man aged 18 to 29 in good health.

This clone was detected only a few times. The chain carries TRBV5-1 and TRBJ2-3; 8 nucleotides line up with TRBD1. Germline V gene data show CDR1 as SGHRS and CDR2 as YFSETQ. The CDR3 spans 14 residues. Trimming at V came to 6 bases and at J to 0 bases, leaving 3 bases not matched to a gene. The CDR3 DNA reads TGCGCCAGCAAATGGGACAGGAGCACAGATACGCAGTATTTT. It yields the protein CASKWDRSTDTQYF.

The chain uses TRBV4-3 and TRBJ2-7; D is possibly TRBD1 (6 bases). Looked up from germline, CDR1 is LGHNA and CDR2 is YSLEER. The CDR3 totals 16 residues. V gave up 0 bases and J gave up 2 bases, with 14 bases separating them. CDR3 coding DNA: TGCGCCAGCAGCCAAGACCCCGGGACACAAGCCTACGAGCAGTACTTC. It specifies CASSQDPGTQAYEQYF.

This chain uses TRBV5-1 with TRBJ1-2, with D unresolved. Germline CDR1 SGHRS, CDR2 YFSETQ. V was trimmed by 4 bases and J by 3 bases, leaving 10 bases between them. The CDR3 has 13 residues. The CDR3 spells CASSKDTDYGYTF. DNA of the CDR3: TGCGCCAGCAGCAAAGATACAGACTATGGCTACACCTTC.

The table lists this clone with a few counts. The V gene is TRBV19, the J gene TRBJ1-5; 8 nucleotides align to TRBD1. Germline CDR1 reads LNHDA; CDR2 reads SQIVND (reference sequence). V trimming: 6 bases; J trimming: 7 bases; junction bases outside the gene matches: 8. The CDR3 spans 14 residues. The CDR3 sequence: CASRGQGLYQPQHF. Written as DNA, the CDR3 is TGTGCCAGTAGAGGACAGGGACTCTACCAGCCCCAGCATTTT.

This rearrangement joins TRBV10-3 to TRBJ1-1; D is uncertain. V shed 4 bases and J shed 1 base, with 10 bases lying between them. The CDR3 runs to 14 residues. Germline CDR1 and CDR2: ENHRY and SYGVKD. CDR3 DNA: TGTGCCATCAGTGCGGCCAGGTGGAACACTGAAGCTTTCTTT. It encodes CAISAARWNTEAFF.

This clone came up a few times. The gene calls are TRBV27 and TRBJ2-3; D may match TRBD1 or TRBD2 (5 bases each). Trimming shortened V by 5 bases and J by 2 bases, and 14 bases separated the two germline ends. CDR3 length equals 15 residues. CDR1 MNHEY and CDR2 SMNVEV come from the germline V gene (reference sequence). The CDR3 sequence is CASSGGTGHTDTQYF. The CDR3 nucleotides are TGTGCCAGCAGTGGGGGTACGGGCCACACAGATACGCAGTATTTT.

J is TRBJ1-2 and V is TRBV29-1; 10 positions agree with TRBD1. Per the germline V gene, CDR1 is SQVTM and CDR2 is ANQGSEA. The junction had 5 bases not matched to a gene; V was cut back by 4 bases and J by 3 bases. This CDR3 comprises 14 residues. CDR3 amino acids: CSVGQGANHYGYTF. The CDR3 bases are TGCAGCGTTGGACAGGGGGCTAATCACTATGGCTACACCTTC.

This chain joins TRBV5-1 and TRBJ2-1, with 8 nucleotides matching TRBD2. Trimming took 0 bases from V and 4 from J; bases not matched to a gene: 9. This CDR3 contains 17 residues. In germline, CDR1 is SGHRS, CDR2 YFSETQ. CDR3 coding DNA: TGCGCCAGCAGCTTGGCCCCGGCGGGGGGACATTACAATGAGCAGTTCTTC. Translating gives CASSLAPAGGHYNEQFF. Complete variable domain (other parts from reference TRBV5-1 and TRBJ2-1): KAGVTQTPRYLIKTRGQQVTLSCSPISGHRSVSWYQQTPGQGLQFLFEYFSETQRNKGNFPGRFSGRQFSNSRSEMNVSTLELGDSALYLCASSLAPAGGHYNEQFFGPGTRLTVL.

The table lists this clone with many counts. The chain employs TRBV5-1 and TRBJ2-3; D call uncertain. CDR1 is SGHRS, CDR2 YFSETQ, per germline. Trimming took off 0 bases at V and 5 bases at J, with 10 bases between the two ends. This CDR3 has 14 residues. DNA for the CDR3: TGCGCCAGCAGCTTGGAGGGCGTTAGAGATACGCAGTATTTT. This gives the protein CASSLEGVRDTQYF.

About this clone itself: Other nucleotide sequences from this sample produce the same CDR3. This sequence joins TRBV6-1 and TRBJ1-2; 9 nucleotides align to TRBD1. The ends lost 10 bases at V and 4 bases at J; junction bases unmatched: 4. The length of the CDR3 is 12 residues. Germline CDR1 MNHNS, CDR2 SASEGT. The CDR3 DNA reads TGTGCCACGACAGGGGGGGCCTATGGCTACACCTTC. Protein sequence: CATTGGAYGYTF.

The CDR3 protein is CASSLRLAVYNEQFF. The CDR3 region has the DNA TGTGCCAGCAGCTTAAGACTAGCGGTCTACAATGAGCAGTTCTTC. V gene TRBV13 combines with J gene TRBJ2-1; 9 nucleotides align to TRBD2. V shed 2 bases, J shed 3 bases, and the junction held 2 bases outside the gene matches. The CDR3 contains 15 residues. Per the germline V gene, CDR1 is PRHDT and CDR2 is FYEKMQ (reference sequence).

The genes are TRBV9 and TRBJ1-2; D gene ambiguous. CDR3 size: 12 residues. Trimming removed 2 bases from V and 9 bases from J, with 11 bases in between. Germline V gene lookup returns CDR1 SGDLS and CDR2 YYNGEE. The CDR3 loop reads CASSVPAPRYTF. The CDR3 DNA is TGTGCCAGCAGCGTCCCGGCCCCTCGCTACACCTTC.

This rearrangement joins TRBV7-9 to TRBJ1-1, with D maybe TRBD1 (6 bases). Trimming left V 1 base short and J 10 bases short, with 13 bases between. The V gene's germline CDR1 is SEHNR and CDR2 FQNEAQ (reference sequence). The CDR3 is 13 residues long. The CDR3 nucleotides are TGTGCCAGCAGCTTAGACCAGGGGTTCTTAGCTTTCTTT. This sequence encodes CASSLDQGFLAFF.

This chain joins TRBV2 and TRBJ2-7; D gene ambiguous. CDR3 length: 12 residues. V lost 7 bases to trimming and J lost 1 base, with 8 bases between them. Per the germline V gene, CDR1 is SNHLY and CDR2 is FYNNEI. The CDR3 protein is CASMWGSYEQYF. Here the CDR3 DNA reads TGTGCCAGCATGTGGGGTTCCTACGAGCAGTACTTC.

The chain has TRBV30 and TRBJ2-5, with TRBD2 matching 9 bases. Looked up from germline, CDR1 is GTSNPN and CDR2 is SVGIG (reference sequence). The CDR3 sequence is 16 residues long. V was pared by 3 bases and J by 5 bases, with 13 bases of the junction left unmatched. This CDR3 is CAWSPLAGAPRETQYF. As DNA, the CDR3 is TGTGCCTGGAGCCCGTTAGCGGGGGCGCCCCGGGAGACCCAGTACTTC.

This chain uses TRBV10-2 with TRBJ2-7; 8 nucleotides agree with TRBD1. V lost 6 bases and J lost 2; bases outside the gene matches: 3. The CDR3 loop spans 13 amino acids. Germline V CDR1 and CDR2: WSHSY, SAAADI. Written as DNA, the CDR3 is TGCGCCAGCAGAGACAGGGGCCCCTACGAGCAGTACTTC. This gives the protein CASRDRGPYEQYF.

Note on this clone: This CDR3 is also generated by other DNA sequences in the sample. V usage is TRBV6-5 and J usage is TRBJ2-5; the match to TRBD2 covers 7 bases. The V gene end was trimmed by 2 bases and the J gene end by 4 bases; junction bases not matched to a gene: 4. The CDR3 is made up of 14 amino acids. CDR1 is MNHEY and CDR2 is SVGAGI in the germline V gene. The CDR3 nucleotides read TGTGCCAGCAGTTACGGGAGGGGTGGAGAGACCCAGTACTTC. This sequence encodes CASSYGRGGETQYF.

The chain uses TRBV5-1 and TRBJ2-1; TRBD2 matches at 12 bases. Germline loops: CDR1 SGHRS, CDR2 YFSETQ. The CDR3 is made up of 16 amino acids. The V segment lost 4 bases and the J segment 2 bases; nucleotides outside the gene matches: 4. CDR3 sequence: CASSSGLAGPYNEQFF. The DNA for the CDR3 is TGCGCCAGCAGCAGCGGACTAGCGGGGCCCTACAATGAGCAGTTCTTC.

The CDR3 DNA sequence: TGTGCCTGTATTAGGGACAGACGCTCCTATAATTCACCCCTCCACTTT. It yields the protein CACIRDRRSYNSPLHF. The genes are TRBV30 and TRBJ1-6; 7 nucleotides line up with TRBD1. With V trimmed by 6 bases and J by 0 bases, 8 bases remained unmatched. The CDR3 contains 16 residues. CDR1 and CDR2 from the germline V gene are GTSNPN and SVGIG (reference sequence).

This chain links TRBV6-6 with TRBJ2-2; TRBD2 matches at 12 bases. Per germline, CDR1 MNHNY and CDR2 SVGAGI (reference sequence). After removal of 5 bases from V and 5 bases from J, the junction contained 3 bases not matched to a gene. CDR3 length equals 15 residues. Here the CDR3 DNA reads TGTGCCAGCAGTCTAGCGGGGGGGCCGACCGGGGAGCTGTTTTTT. It yields the protein CASSLAGGPTGELFF.

V usage is TRBV28 and J usage is TRBJ1-4, with D maybe TRBD1 (6 bases). Germline V gene data show CDR1 as MDHEN and CDR2 as SYDVKM. Trimming shortened V by 6 bases and J by 3 bases, and 11 bases separated the two germline ends. The CDR3 has 14 amino acids. CDR3 amino acids: CASSQRQANEKLFF. The CDR3 DNA follows: TGTGCCAGCAGCCAAAGACAGGCTAATGAAAAACTGTTTTTT.

The chain carries TRBV4-3 and TRBJ1-3; TRBD1 matches 7 bases. The germline CDR1 and CDR2 sequences are LGHNA and YSLEER. The CDR3 covers 16 residues. Unmatched junction bases numbered 2, after V lost 0 bases and J lost 0 bases. The CDR3: CASSQDGTASGNTIYF. The CDR3 DNA follows: TGCGCCAGCAGCCAAGATGGGACAGCCTCTGGAAACACCATATATTTT.

The chain has TRBV6-5 and TRBJ1-1; D call uncertain. Germline loops: CDR1 MNHEY, CDR2 SVGAGI. The V end lost 7 bases, the J end lost 8 bases, and 11 bases lay between the germline ends. The CDR3 covers 11 residues. The CDR3 reads CASNKDFEAFF. The CDR3 DNA reads TGTGCCAGCAATAAGGATTTCGAAGCTTTCTTT.

This clone came up many times. The chain joins TRBV7-9 to TRBJ2-7; 9 positions agree with TRBD1. The CDR3 is made up of 15 amino acids. V shed 1 base, J shed 5 bases, and the junction held 6 bases outside the gene matches. CDR1 and CDR2 from the germline V gene are SEHNR and FQNEAQ (reference sequence). This chain's CDR3 is CASSLGGQGSHEQYF. CDR3 in DNA: TGTGCCAGCAGCTTAGGAGGACAGGGGTCCCACGAGCAGTACTTC.

J is TRBJ1-6 and V is TRBV6-4; D possibly corresponds to TRBD1 (5 bases). The length of the CDR3 is 11 residues. Germline CDR1 and CDR2: MRHNA and SNTAGT. Trimming shortened V by 6 bases and J by 11 bases, and 8 bases separated the two germline ends. In DNA, the CDR3 is TGTGCCAGCAGCCCGGGGGCACCCCTCCACTTT. Protein sequence: CASSPGAPLHF.